This T cell receptor (beta chain) is from a study of T cells in Graves' hyperthyroidism and ophthalmopathy. Study-wide points: Blood shared most expanded thyroid clonotypes above 0.001.

The germline V and J ends were trimmed by 3 bases and 5 bases, with 13 bases remaining between them. The length of the CDR3 is 13 residues. CDR1 and CDR2 from the germline V gene are DFQATT and SNEGSKA (reference sequence). Patients with ophthalmopathy all had a Clinical Activity Score of at least 3, a NOSPECS grade of at least 4 and duration under 3 months. The study left out patients who had uncontrolled infection, other autoimmune disease, pregnancy or lactation. Researchers took RNA transcripts and amplified the TCR beta CDR3 regions from them. The HTBI primer set drove a first-round RT-PCR of the TCR CDR3. TCRdb processed the multiplex PCR reads anew with MiXCR; each CDR3 protein has one entry. Here the sample spans approximately 600,000 distinct CDR3 sequences, 20% to 25% being singletons. This clonotype was detected ten times or more. The antigen is undetermined.

The receptor comes from a man younger than 40 with Graves' ophthalmopathy. This chain uses TRBV20-1 with TRBJ2-5; D tentatively fits TRBD1 or TRBD2 (5 bases each). Sequencing was performed on blood. The CDR3 bases are TGCAGTGCTAGGGAGGCAGGGCGGGAGACCCAGTACTTC. Encoded protein: CSAREAGRETQYF.